This T cell receptor beta chain appears in the sequencing data of a study of neoadjuvant anti-PD-1 for oral cavity cancer. Background on the study: Non-progressing patients received a fourth nivolumab dose near day 43, then surgery on days 50-56. Study findings and constraints: Non-responders to neoadjuvant nivolumab had significantly more clonal PBMC T cells than responders.

Sequencing was performed with immunoSEQ multiplex PCR; in TCRdb, only in-frame clones are kept and a portion is missing. The sample comprises around 30,000 clones, approximately 90% of which are singletons, and about 4% rests with the top ten. Cohort: HPV-negative, locally advanced oral cavity squamous cell carcinoma patients. In the case of this clone: The target antigen is unknown.

Sequenced here: PBMCs, sampled before nivolumab (anti-PD-1) treatment. This receptor was obtained from a person between 35 and 79 years old with oral cavity squamous cell carcinoma.

CDR3 sequence reads: CASHQGDYGYTF. CDR3 in DNA: TGCGCCAGCCACCAGGGTGACTATGGCTACACCTTC. This chain links TRBV10-2 with TRBJ1-2, with a tentative D call TRBD1 (5 bases). The CDR3 consists of 12 residues. V lost 8 bases and J lost 3, with 10 bases in between. Looked up from germline, CDR1 is WSHSY and CDR2 is SAAADI.